Below are 24 T cell receptor beta chains sequenced from a single sample in a study of blood T cell repertoires in COVID-19. Only in-frame clones appear in the TCRdb table, and some are missing; sequencing was by immunoSEQ multiplex PCR. The table includes some 21,000 clones, 90% detected once. Sequencing was carried out using peripheral blood. These receptors originate from a human donor in a cohort sampled during active COVID-19.

This clone is deemed medium-sized. V is TRBV6-1 and J is TRBJ1-3; no firm D call. This CDR3 has 16 amino acids. The V gene lost 0 bases and the J gene lost 4 bases, with 13 bases spanning the gap. Germline V gives CDR1 MNHNS, CDR2 SASEGT. The CDR3 protein is CASSEADDTAGNTIYF. The CDR3 nucleotides read TGTGCCAGCAGTGAAGCGGATGACACCGCCGGAAACACCATATATTTT.

V usage is TRBV4-2 and J usage is TRBJ1-3; D remains ambiguous. V shed 2 bases and J shed 0 bases, with 11 bases lying between them. Germline CDR1 is LGHNA and CDR2 is YNFKEQ. The CDR3 loop spans 16 amino acids. In DNA form, the CDR3 reads TGTGCCAGCAGCCAATCCTTCGATAGCTCTGGAAACACCATATATTTT. Residues: CASSQSFDSSGNTIYF.

The chain is built from TRBV6-5 and TRBJ1-1; no definite D call. CDR1 MNHEY and CDR2 SVGAGI come from the germline V gene. CDR3 length: 13 residues. V was pared by 6 bases and J by 3 bases, with 11 bases between. The CDR3 here is CASSPYRYTEAFF. The CDR3 coding sequence is TGTGCCAGCAGCCCCTACCGGTACACTGAAGCTTTCTTT.

CDR3 amino acids: CASSRTPGDDQPQHF. For the CDR3, the DNA is TGTGCCAGTAGTAGAACCCCAGGGGACGATCAGCCCCAGCATTTT. This chain uses TRBV19 with TRBJ1-5, with TRBD1 as a possible D gene (6 bases). This CDR3 spans 15 amino acids. Germline V gives CDR1 LNHDA, CDR2 SQIVND (reference sequence). The ends were cut back, 4 bases at V and 5 bases at J, with 15 bases in the middle.

The chain links TRBV20-1 to TRBJ1-2; TRBD1 matches at 7 bases. The J segment lost 1 base and the V segment lost 3 bases, leaving 5 bases of the junction unmatched. Germline values: CDR1 DFQATT, CDR2 SNEGSKA (reference sequence). The CDR3 has 14 amino acids. CDR3 protein: CSASVWDSNYGYTF. CDR3 bases: TGCAGTGCTAGTGTCTGGGACAGTAACTATGGCTACACCTTC.

The rearrangement joins TRBV6-1 to TRBJ2-7, with D possibly matching TRBD1 (6 bases). CDR1 and CDR2 from the germline V gene are MNHNS and SASEGT. The CDR3 length is 16 residues. V dropped 4 bases and J dropped 3 bases, with 19 bases sitting between them. CDR3 sequence: CASSVRGVYNNYEQYF. In nucleotides, the CDR3 is TGTGCCAGCAGTGTCAGGGGAGTTTATAATAACTACGAGCAGTACTTC.

The chain joins TRBV5-4 to TRBJ2-1; D is perhaps TRBD2 (6 bases). Germline CDR1 and CDR2: SGHNT and YYREEE (reference sequence). The CDR3 length is 15 residues. V was pared by 0 bases and J by 8 bases, with 15 bases between. CDR3 nucleotide sequence: TGTGCCAGCAGCTTGGCGGGGGACTCCCTTCATGAGCAGTTCTTC. As protein: CASSLAGDSLHEQFF. Variable domain in full (rest from reference TRBV5-4 and TRBJ2-1): ETGVTQSPTHLIKTRGQQVTLRCSSQSGHNTVSWYQQALGQGPQFIFQYYREEENGRGNFPPRFSGLQFPNYSSELNVNALELDDSALYLCASSLAGDSLHEQFFGPGTRLTVL.

The CDR3 here is CASSPAQGGNEQFF. Here the CDR3 DNA reads TGTGCCAGCAGTCCTGCCCAGGGGGGTAATGAGCAGTTCTTC. This rearrangement joins TRBV6-5 to TRBJ2-1; the D gene is possibly TRBD1 (7 bases). Trimming pared 5 bases from V and 7 bases from J, leaving 15 bases between. The CDR3 extends over 14 amino acids. Germline CDR1 and CDR2: MNHEY and SVGAGI.

J is TRBJ1-1 and V is TRBV18, with D perhaps TRBD1 (6 bases). There are 15 residues in the CDR3. Deletions cut 1 base from V and 1 base from J, with 10 bases between. Germline V CDR1 and CDR2: KGHSH, LQKENI. CDR3 amino acids: CASSPQGQPNTEAFF. In DNA form, the CDR3 reads TGTGCCAGCTCACCACAGGGACAACCGAACACTGAAGCTTTCTTT.

The rearrangement joins TRBV4-2 to TRBJ2-3; 15 bases map to TRBD2. The CDR3 runs to 22 residues. V lost 4 bases and J lost 4; bases outside the gene matches: 21. CDR1 and CDR2 (germline): LGHNA, YNFKEQ. The CDR3 DNA sequence: TGTGCCAGCAGCCCGGGACATGTGGGACTAGCGGGGGGAGCTCGTATCGCAGATACGCAGTATTTT. Amino acid sequence: CASSPGHVGLAGGARIADTQYF.

V and J are TRBV7-8 and TRBJ2-3; D remains unclear. This CDR3 comprises 12 residues. From germline, CDR1 is SGHVS and CDR2 FQNEAQ. The V end lost 4 bases, the J end lost 6 bases, and 8 bases lay between the germline ends. The CDR3 bases are TGTGCCAGCAGCTCTACCGCGGATACGCAGTATTTT. It yields the protein CASSSTADTQYF.

The J gene is TRBJ2-5, the V gene TRBV19; 8 bases are a match to TRBD2. Germline V CDR1 and CDR2: LNHDA, SQIVND (reference sequence). After removal of 4 bases from V and 5 bases from J, the junction contained 3 bases not matched to a gene. The CDR3 has 13 amino acids. The CDR3 bases are TGTGCCAGTAGTAGCGGGGGGCGGGAGACCCAGTACTTC. Amino acid sequence: CASSSGGRETQYF. Filled out from reference TRBV19 and TRBJ2-5, the complete variable domain reads DGGITQSPKYLFRKEGQNVTLSCEQNLNHDAMYWYRQDPGQGLRLIYYSQIVNDFQKGDIAEGYSVSREKKESFPLTVTSAQKNPTAFYLCASSSGGRETQYFGPGTRLLVL.

The gene calls are TRBV5-1 and TRBJ2-5; D remains ambiguous. This CDR3 is 12 amino acids long. Germline CDR1 and CDR2: SGHRS and YFSETQ. Trimming removed 3 bases at V and 1 base at J, with 4 bases between. This chain's CDR3 is CASSSGQETQYF. CDR3 nucleotides: TGCGCCAGCAGCTCGGGCCAAGAGACCCAGTACTTC.

This clone showed up just once. The genes are TRBV6-5 and TRBJ2-3; D unresolved. The CDR3 covers 14 residues. Germline CDR1 reads MNHEY; CDR2 reads SVGAGI. V dropped 7 bases and J dropped 2 bases, with 13 bases sitting between them. This CDR3 reads CASKADRVTDTQYF. The CDR3 DNA reads TGTGCCAGCAAGGCTGATCGGGTCACAGATACGCAGTATTTT.

This sequence joins TRBV5-1 and TRBJ1-3; D might be TRBD1 (6 bases). Germline V gene lookup returns CDR1 SGHRS and CDR2 YFSETQ. This CDR3 spans 14 amino acids. V lost 1 base to trimming and J lost 2 bases, with 7 bases between them. CDR3 bases: TGCGCCAGCAGCTTGAAGGGGGCTGGAAACACCATATATTTT. Its protein product is CASSLKGAGNTIYF.

This sequence joins TRBV6-5 and TRBJ1-2, with 7 nucleotides matching TRBD1. The CDR3 length is 15 residues. Germline V gene data show CDR1 as MNHEY and CDR2 as SVGAGI. V dropped 4 bases and J dropped 0; count of bases not matched to a gene: 5. This CDR3 is CASSSWTGANYGYTF. CDR3 DNA sequence: TGTGCCAGCAGTTCCTGGACAGGCGCTAACTATGGCTACACCTTC.

The chain is built from TRBV11-3 and TRBJ2-3; 10 nucleotides agree with TRBD2. Germline values: CDR1 SGHNT, CDR2 YENEEA. The CDR3 runs to 16 residues. The J segment lost 5 bases and the V segment lost 5 bases, leaving 10 bases of the junction unmatched. CDR3 sequence (DNA): TGTGCCAGCAGCAAACCTAGCGGGGGAAGGGGAGATACGCAGTATTTT. It codes for CASSKPSGGRGDTQYF.

The rearrangement uses TRBV3-1 (or the pseudogene TRBV3-2) and TRBJ1-2, with D perhaps TRBD1 (5 bases). V lost 3 bases, J lost 6 bases, and 11 bases lay in between. This CDR3 comprises 13 residues. CDR1 LGHDT and CDR2 YNNKEL come from the germline V gene (reference sequence). The CDR3 here is CASSHLGGDGYTF. CDR3 in DNA: TGTGCCAGCAGCCACCTCGGGGGGGATGGCTACACCTTC.

The chain couples TRBV4-1 to TRBJ2-6; maybe TRBD1 (6 bases). Germline V CDR1 and CDR2: MGHRA, YSYEKL. The V end lost 3 bases, the J end lost 0 bases, and 12 bases lay between the germline ends. The CDR3 consists of 17 residues. The CDR3 DNA reads as TGCGCCAGCAGCCAGGGGGCGACAGGCTCTGGGGCCAACGTCCTGACTTTC. This codes for CASSQGATGSGANVLTF.

The chain combines TRBV5-1 with TRBJ2-1; 13 nucleotides agree with TRBD2. The V gene's germline CDR1 is SGHRS and CDR2 YFSETQ. Trimming took 3 bases from V and 0 from J; bases not matched to a gene: 15. This CDR3 is built from 21 residues. CDR3 protein: CASSSDRTSGGLRSSYNEQFF. CDR3 in DNA: TGCGCCAGCAGCTCAGACCGGACTAGCGGGGGCCTCAGGAGCTCCTACAATGAGCAGTTCTTC. Full variable domain (missing parts from reference TRBV5-1 and TRBJ2-1): KAGVTQTPRYLIKTRGQQVTLSCSPISGHRSVSWYQQTPGQGLQFLFEYFSETQRNKGNFPGRFSGRQFSNSRSEMNVSTLELGDSALYLCASSSDRTSGGLRSSYNEQFFGPGTRLTVL.

A single count supports this clone. V and J are TRBV5-1 and TRBJ2-1, with TRBD1 matching 8 bases. With V trimmed by 1 base and J by 9 bases, 9 bases remained unmatched. Per germline, CDR1 SGHRS and CDR2 YFSETQ. This CDR3 comprises 15 residues. The CDR3 nucleotides read TGCGCCAGCAGCTTGCGACAGGGGAGGCTAAGTGAGCAGTTCTTC. Translated, it gives CASSLRQGRLSEQFF.

The chain employs TRBV7-2 and TRBJ2-2; 8 positions agree with TRBD2. The V and J ends lost 1 base and 5 bases, in that order; junction bases with no gene match: 3. The CDR3 contains 15 residues. From germline, CDR1 is SGHTA and CDR2 FQGNSA. CDR3 region: CASSLGTSFTGELFF. CDR3 sequence (DNA): TGTGCCAGCAGCTTAGGGACTAGCTTTACCGGGGAGCTGTTTTTT. The full variable domain, in which reference TRBV7-2 and TRBJ2-2 provide the parts outside the CDR3, is GAGVSQSPSNKVTEKGKDVELRCDPISGHTALYWYRQSLGQGLEFLIYFQGNSAPDKSGLPSDRFSAERTGGSVSTLTIQRTQQEDSAVYLCASSLGTSFTGELFFGEGSRLTVL.

The rearrangement links TRBV5-1 to TRBJ2-3, with TRBD1 matching 8 bases. Trimming at V came to 5 bases and at J to 3 bases, leaving 11 bases not matched to a gene. There are 16 residues in the CDR3. The germline V gene has CDR1 SGHRS and CDR2 YFSETQ. CDR3 residues: CASSLINRGMTDTQYF. The CDR3 coding sequence is TGCGCCAGCAGTTTGATAAACAGGGGGATGACAGATACGCAGTATTTT.

The chain couples TRBV7-6 to TRBJ2-1; D gene ambiguous. Trimming shortened V by 5 bases and J by 5 bases, and 22 bases separated the two germline ends. The CDR3 covers 17 residues. Germline V gene lookup returns CDR1 SGHVS and CDR2 FNYEAQ. CDR3 loop: CASSPSTDQRRNNEQFF. The CDR3 DNA is TGTGCCAGCAGCCCCTCGACCGACCAGAGGCGGAACAATGAGCAGTTCTTC.